This passage covers 10 T cell receptor beta chains from one sample sequenced in a study of cytomegalovirus exposure and HLA in healthy donors. In the PCR, 60 Vbeta and 13 Jbeta primers were used. Here immunoSEQ multiplex PCR was the method, and the copy in TCRdb shows in-frame clones only, minus some. The data contain 150,000 to 200,000 clones, around 78% of them singletons. Sequencing input: PBMCs. The receptor set was obtained from a woman aged 50 to 60 in good health and CMV-seropositive.

This rearrangement joins TRBV7-9 to TRBJ1-1, with D hard to call. Germline CDR1 is SEHNR and CDR2 is FQNEAQ (reference sequence). The CDR3 totals 12 residues. Trimming took 5 bases from V and 2 from J, leaving 6 bases between them. The CDR3 coding sequence is TGTGCCAGCAGCCTCGTAAACACTGAAGCTTTCTTT. Its translation: CASSLVNTEAFF.

This chain's CDR3 is CASSLSSDEQFF. DNA for the CDR3: TGTGCCAGCAGCTTGAGTAGCGATGAGCAGTTCTTC. The chain links TRBV5-6 to TRBJ2-1, with D tentatively TRBD2 (5 bases). Trimming shortened V by 1 base and J by 8 bases, and 7 bases separated the two germline ends. The CDR3 contains 12 residues. Per germline, CDR1 SGHDT and CDR2 YYEEEE.

The rearrangement uses TRBV7-6 and TRBJ1-3; D is perhaps TRBD1 (5 bases). Trimming took 2 bases from V and 2 from J, leaving 7 bases between them. Germline lookup yields CDR1 SGHVS and CDR2 FNYEAQ. The CDR3 spans 14 residues. The CDR3 is CASSLLGAGNTIYF. In DNA form, the CDR3 reads TGTGCCAGCAGCTTATTAGGGGCTGGAAACACCATATATTTT.

J is TRBJ2-1 and V is TRBV6-6; D remains ambiguous. Trimming cost V 1 base and J 6 bases, with 10 bases left between them. CDR3 length: 14 residues. The germline V gene has CDR1 MNHNY and CDR2 SVGAGI (reference sequence). DNA for the CDR3: TGTGCCAGCAGTTACTGGCCCGCTAGCAATGAGCAGTTCTTC. This gives the protein CASSYWPASNEQFF.

This clone appeared a few times. V is TRBV29-1 and J is TRBJ1-1, with 8 bases fitting TRBD1. Germline CDR1 and CDR2: SQVTM and ANQGSEA. J gave up 0 bases and V 4 bases, and 4 bases lay outside the gene matches. There are 14 residues in the CDR3. CDR3 loop: CSVVGDRLNTEAFF. In DNA, the CDR3 is TGCAGCGTTGTGGGGGACAGGTTGAACACTGAAGCTTTCTTT.

The chain couples TRBV5-4 to TRBJ2-7; tentatively, D is TRBD2 (5 bases). CDR3 length: 14 residues. Germline loops: CDR1 SGHNT, CDR2 YYREEE (reference sequence). Trimming stripped 0 bases from V and 0 bases from J, with 7 bases between. CDR3 bases: TGTGCCAGCAGCTTGGCGGGGAGCTCCTACGAGCAGTACTTC. Its translation is CASSLAGSSYEQYF.

The chain has TRBV5-1 and TRBJ1-1; D is ambiguous. CDR3 size: 13 residues. Germline V lookup: CDR1 SGHRS, CDR2 YFSETQ. The V end lost 5 bases, the J end lost 4 bases, and 12 bases lay between the germline ends. CDR3 sequence: CASRGREGTEAFF. CDR3 nucleotides: TGCGCCAGCAGGGGCAGAGAAGGCACTGAAGCTTTCTTT. Complete variable domain (other parts from reference TRBV5-1 and TRBJ1-1): KAGVTQTPRYLIKTRGQQVTLSCSPISGHRSVSWYQQTPGQGLQFLFEYFSETQRNKGNFPGRFSGRQFSNSRSEMNVSTLELGDSALYLCASRGREGTEAFFGQGTRLTVV.

This rearrangement joins TRBV5-1 to TRBJ2-3; TRBD1 aligns across 9 bases. Germline loops: CDR1 SGHRS, CDR2 YFSETQ. The ends lost 4 bases at V and 3 bases at J; junction bases unmatched: 6. The CDR3 covers 15 residues. CDR3 nucleotides: TGCGCCAGCAGCATGGGACAGGGTAAAACAGATACGCAGTATTTT. Translated: CASSMGQGKTDTQYF.

This clone has just one count. CDR3 sequence (DNA): TGCAGCGCTGAGGGGTCAGGGGATCGGCTTCAACCGTCCTACAATGAGCAGTTCTTC. This codes for CSAEGSGDRLQPSYNEQFF. The chain couples TRBV29-1 to TRBJ2-1; D perhaps matches TRBD1 (6 bases). This CDR3 comprises 19 residues. V lost 7 bases to trimming and J lost 1 base, with 29 bases between them. Per the germline V gene, CDR1 is SQVTM and CDR2 is ANQGSEA.

The chain links TRBV6-1 to TRBJ1-4; TRBD1 matches at 8 bases. Per the germline V gene, CDR1 is MNHNS and CDR2 is SASEGT. V lost 6 bases to trimming and J lost 1 base; unmatched junction nucleotides: 1. CDR3 length equals 14 residues. This CDR3 is CASSGQGTNEKLFF. The CDR3 bases are TGTGCCAGCAGCGGACAGGGAACTAATGAAAAACTGTTTTTT.